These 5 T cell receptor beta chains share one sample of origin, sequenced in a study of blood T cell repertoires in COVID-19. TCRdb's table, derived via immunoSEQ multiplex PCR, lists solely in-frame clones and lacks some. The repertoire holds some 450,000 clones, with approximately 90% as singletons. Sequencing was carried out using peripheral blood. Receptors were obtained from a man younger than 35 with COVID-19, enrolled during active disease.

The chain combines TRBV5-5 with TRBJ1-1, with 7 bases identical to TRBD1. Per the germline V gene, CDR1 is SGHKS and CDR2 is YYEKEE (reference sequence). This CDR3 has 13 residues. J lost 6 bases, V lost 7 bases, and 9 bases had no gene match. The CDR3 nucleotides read TGTGCCAGCCTCAAATGGGACAGACCTGAAGCTTTCTTT. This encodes CASLKWDRPEAFF.

The CDR3 here is CSASRPGNSPLHF. Written as DNA, the CDR3 is TGCAGTGCTAGTCGTCCCGGGAATTCACCCCTCCACTTT. The J gene is TRBJ1-6, the V gene TRBV20-1; D is unresolved. Trimming cost V 3 bases and J 7 bases, with 10 bases left between them. Germline V lookup: CDR1 DFQATT, CDR2 SNEGSKA (reference sequence). The CDR3 totals 13 residues.

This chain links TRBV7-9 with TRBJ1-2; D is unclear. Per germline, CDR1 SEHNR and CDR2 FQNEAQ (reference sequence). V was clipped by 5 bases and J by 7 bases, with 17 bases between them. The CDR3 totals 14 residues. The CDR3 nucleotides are TGTGCCAGCAGCCCGGACCCGGGGAAGGGTGGCTACACCTTC. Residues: CASSPDPGKGGYTF.

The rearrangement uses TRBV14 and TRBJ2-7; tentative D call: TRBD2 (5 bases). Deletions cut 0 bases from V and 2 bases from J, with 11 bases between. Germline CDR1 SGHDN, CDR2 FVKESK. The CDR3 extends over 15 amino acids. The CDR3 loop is CASSQDLGLPYEQYF. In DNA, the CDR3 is TGTGCCAGCAGCCAAGATTTAGGACTTCCCTACGAGCAGTACTTC.

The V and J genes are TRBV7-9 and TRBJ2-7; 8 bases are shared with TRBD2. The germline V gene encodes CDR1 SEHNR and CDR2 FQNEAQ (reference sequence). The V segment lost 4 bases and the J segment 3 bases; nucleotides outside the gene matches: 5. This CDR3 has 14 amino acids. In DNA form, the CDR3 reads TGTGCCAGCAGCTCCGGACTAGCTAACTACGAGCAGTACTTC. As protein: CASSSGLANYEQYF.